These 28 T cell receptor beta chains share one sample of origin, sequenced in a study of cytomegalovirus exposure and HLA in healthy donors. The PCR employed 60 Vbeta primers together with 13 Jbeta primers. Method: immunoSEQ multiplex PCR; TCRdb's copy keeps in-frame clones and lacks some. This sample has about 160,000 clones, with approximately 80% found just once. The specimen sequenced was PBMCs. The receptors were sampled from a woman aged 30 to 39 in good health and CMV-seropositive.

CDR3 DNA sequence: TGCGCCAGCAGCCAAGACTCCTCGCGACAGTGGAACTATGGCTACACCTTC. Encoded protein: CASSQDSSRQWNYGYTF. The rearrangement links TRBV4-3 to TRBJ1-2; TRBD1 might be the D (5 bases). The CDR3 consists of 17 residues. In germline, CDR1 is LGHNA, CDR2 YSLEER. The V end lost 0 bases, the J end lost 2 bases, and 16 bases lay between the germline ends.

The count of this clone is one. V is TRBV29-1 and J is TRBJ1-1, with a tentative D call TRBD1 (5 bases). The length of the CDR3 is 16 residues. V lost 6 bases, J lost 0 bases, and 20 bases lay in between. Germline CDR1 SQVTM, CDR2 ANQGSEA. The CDR3 DNA follows: TGCAGCGTCATCAAGAGGGGACTGGGGATGAACACTGAAGCTTTCTTT. Residues: CSVIKRGLGMNTEAFF.

The chain joins TRBV7-3 to TRBJ1-6; D is uncertain. The CDR3 totals 15 residues. CDR1 is SGHTA, CDR2 FQGTGA, per germline. V was cut by 2 bases and J by 3 bases, with 8 bases left in between. The CDR3 loop is CASSLFAGYNSPLHF. Here the CDR3 DNA reads TGTGCCAGCAGCTTATTCGCCGGCTATAATTCACCCCTCCACTTT.

The chain joins TRBV27 to TRBJ1-5; no firm D call. Germline V gives CDR1 MNHEY, CDR2 SMNVEV (reference sequence). Trimming took 3 bases from V and 3 from J, leaving 6 bases between them. The CDR3 is 13 amino acids. The CDR3 is CASSFSVNQPQHF. CDR3 sequence (DNA): TGTGCCAGCAGTTTTAGTGTCAATCAGCCCCAGCATTTT.

V is TRBV9 and J is TRBJ1-1; TRBD1 matches 12 bases. Germline CDR1 and CDR2: SGDLS and YYNGEE. V shed 1 base, J shed 4 bases, and the junction held 8 bases outside the gene matches. The CDR3 sequence is 17 residues long. CDR3 amino acids: CASSVFPGTGGLTEAFF. In DNA form, the CDR3 reads TGTGCCAGCAGCGTATTCCCCGGGACAGGGGGCCTCACTGAAGCTTTCTTT. The whole variable domain, remainder taken from reference TRBV9 and TRBJ1-1, is DSGVTQTPKHLITATGQRVTLRCSPRSGDLSVYWYQQSLDQGLQFLIQYYNGEERAKGNILERFSAQQFPDLHSELNLSSLELGDSALYFCASSVFPGTGGLTEAFFGQGTRLTVV.

The gene calls are TRBV7-9 and TRBJ1-6, with a weak D call TRBD1 (6 bases). V shed 10 bases and J shed 4 bases, with 29 bases lying between them. This CDR3 contains 19 residues. Germline CDR1 reads SEHNR; CDR2 reads FQNEAQ (reference sequence). This CDR3 is CATSPRDNFLGEYNSPLHF. CDR3 nucleotide sequence: TGTGCCACCTCTCCCCGGGACAACTTTCTTGGGGAATATAATTCACCCCTCCACTTT.

This chain joins TRBV4-3 and TRBJ2-5; D uncertain. Trimming took off 0 bases at V and 2 bases at J, with 7 bases between the two ends. The CDR3 covers 14 residues. Germline V gene data show CDR1 as LGHNA and CDR2 as YSLEER. CDR3 amino acids: CASSQDYRQETQYF. DNA of the CDR3: TGCGCCAGCAGCCAAGACTACAGACAAGAGACCCAGTACTTC.

V is TRBV6-1 and J is TRBJ1-6; 10 nucleotides align to TRBD1. J was trimmed by 5 bases and V by 2 bases; bases with no gene match: 3. CDR3 size: 16 residues. In germline, CDR1 is MNHNS, CDR2 SASEGT. This chain's CDR3 is CASSERTGGNNSPLHF. CDR3 in DNA: TGTGCCAGCAGTGAAAGGACAGGGGGAAATAATTCACCCCTCCACTTT.

The chain carries TRBV11-2 and TRBJ1-2, with D tentatively TRBD1 (5 bases). The V gene's germline CDR1 is SGHAT and CDR2 FQNNGV. CDR3 length: 15 amino acids. V was trimmed by 0 bases and J by 4 bases, leaving 12 bases between them. DNA for the CDR3: TGTGCCAGCAGCTTAGATGGGGGGACTTTCTATGGCTACACCTTC. This codes for CASSLDGGTFYGYTF. Drawing the rest from reference TRBV11-2 and TRBJ1-2, the complete variable domain is EAGVAQSPRYKIIEKRQSVAFWCNPISGHATLYWYQQILGQGPKLLIQFQNNGVVDDSQLPKDRFSAERLKGVDSTLKIQPAKLEDSAVYLCASSLDGGTFYGYTFGSGTRLTVV.

The rearrangement uses TRBV7-2 and TRBJ1-5; no clear D gene. The germline gives CDR1 SGHTA, CDR2 FQGNSA. This CDR3 has 16 amino acids. Trimming stripped 1 base from V and 0 bases from J, with 10 bases between. The CDR3, as DNA: TGTGCCAGCAGCTTAGTACGGTTTTCTAGCAATCAGCCCCAGCATTTT. It encodes CASSLVRFSSNQPQHF.

The chain joins TRBV28 to TRBJ1-5; TRBD1 matches 11 bases. V lost 4 bases, J lost 5 bases, and 4 bases stayed unmatched. The CDR3 runs to 15 residues. Germline V gene sequence: CDR1 MDHEN, CDR2 SYDVKM. For the CDR3, the DNA is TGTGCCAGCAGTTCCTGGACAGGGGGCGATCAGCCCCAGCATTTT. The encoded protein is CASSSWTGGDQPQHF.

The CDR3 here is CASSLARGTVNTEAFF. The DNA of the CDR3 is TGTGCCAGCAGCTTGGCCCGGGGGACGGTGAACACTGAAGCTTTCTTT. The V and J genes are TRBV5-6 and TRBJ1-1; TRBD1 is a possible D gene (5 bases). Deletions cut 0 bases from V and 0 bases from J, with 12 bases between. CDR1 and CDR2 (germline): SGHDT, YYEEEE. The CDR3 spans 16 residues.

The V and J genes are TRBV6-6 and TRBJ1-6; D not resolved. The CDR3 contains 14 residues. The germline V gene has CDR1 MNHNY and CDR2 SVGAGI (reference sequence). V was clipped by 2 bases and J by 6 bases, with 8 bases between them. The CDR3 nucleotides are TGTGCCAGCAGTTACGGTCCGGGTAATTCACCCCTCCACTTT. Translated, it gives CASSYGPGNSPLHF.

The V call is TRBV6-5, the J call TRBJ1-1; 7 positions agree with TRBD1. The ends lost 0 bases at V and 8 bases at J; junction bases unmatched: 3. In germline, CDR1 is MNHEY, CDR2 SVGAGI. The CDR3 loop spans 13 amino acids. The chain's CDR3 is CASSYSGRGEAFF. In nucleotides, the CDR3 is TGTGCCAGCAGTTACTCCGGCAGGGGGGAAGCTTTCTTT.

The CDR3 loop reads CASSYRAHSNQPQHF. CDR3 sequence (DNA): TGTGCCAGCAGTTACAGGGCCCATAGCAATCAGCCCCAGCATTTT. The gene calls are TRBV27 and TRBJ1-5, with a weak D call TRBD1 (6 bases). The V end was cut by 4 bases, the J end by 0 bases, with 10 bases between. The CDR3 covers 15 residues. CDR1 and CDR2 from the germline V gene are MNHEY and SMNVEV (reference sequence).

J is TRBJ1-1 and V is TRBV7-3; D call uncertain. V was cut by 4 bases and J by 6 bases, with 18 bases left in between. The CDR3 is 15 amino acids. Germline loops: CDR1 SGHTA, CDR2 FQGTGA. The CDR3 bases are TGTGCCAGCAGCTCCTATTCCGTGGGGAGCGCTGAAGCTTTCTTT. The encoded protein is CASSSYSVGSAEAFF.

This clone was seen a handful of times. Additional DNA sequences in this sample encode the identical CDR3. The chain recombines TRBV2 with TRBJ2-7; perhaps TRBD1 as D (6 bases). Germline assignment: CDR1 SNHLY and CDR2 FYNNEI. The CDR3 spans 14 residues. V lost 3 bases and J 3 bases, leaving 12 bases between the germline ends. CDR3: CASSDQGNGYEQYF. Written as DNA, the CDR3 is TGTGCCAGCAGTGACCAGGGGAATGGCTACGAGCAGTACTTC.

The chain carries TRBV9 and TRBJ2-3, with TRBD2 as a possible D gene (7 bases). The germline gives CDR1 SGDLS, CDR2 YYNGEE. Trimming stripped 0 bases from V and 4 bases from J, with 15 bases between. The CDR3 is 16 amino acids. The CDR3 loop is CASSVDGGGPPDTQYF. The CDR3 DNA is TGTGCCAGCAGCGTAGATGGGGGGGGGCCCCCAGATACGCAGTATTTT.

This rearrangement joins TRBV29-1 to TRBJ2-7; TRBD1 agrees at 9 bases. This CDR3 is built from 13 residues. Germline V lookup: CDR1 SQVTM, CDR2 ANQGSEA. Trimming at V came to 6 bases and at J to 4 bases, leaving 7 bases not matched to a gene. This CDR3 reads CSVDGQGPYEQYF. The CDR3 bases are TGCAGCGTCGATGGACAGGGGCCATACGAGCAGTACTTC.

The rearrangement joins TRBV18 to TRBJ1-1; D is unresolved. The germline V gene has CDR1 KGHSH and CDR2 LQKENI. CDR3 length: 14 residues. V lost 5 bases, J lost 3 bases, and 13 bases lay in between. The CDR3 protein is CASSTSGPYTEAFF. The CDR3 nucleotides are TGTGCCAGCTCAACGTCAGGCCCCTACACTGAAGCTTTCTTT.

The J gene is TRBJ1-2, the V gene TRBV7-8, with TRBD1 matching 8 bases. V shed 5 bases, J shed 0 bases, and the junction held 5 bases outside the gene matches. The CDR3 loop spans 15 amino acids. Germline V gene lookup returns CDR1 SGHVS and CDR2 FQNEAQ. The CDR3 protein is CASSPDRDANYGYTF. The CDR3 DNA follows: TGTGCCAGCAGCCCGGACAGGGACGCTAACTATGGCTACACCTTC.

V gene TRBV7-2 combines with J gene TRBJ2-5; D is perhaps TRBD2 (6 bases). CDR1 SGHTA and CDR2 FQGNSA come from the germline V gene. V was clipped by 3 bases and J by 2 bases, with 13 bases between them. There are 15 residues in the CDR3. Here the CDR3 DNA reads TGTGCCAGCAGCTTTCGGGGCGGGACGCAAGAGACCCAGTACTTC. It yields the protein CASSFRGGTQETQYF.

The genes are TRBV5-6 and TRBJ1-2; D is unresolved. Per the germline V gene, CDR1 is SGHDT and CDR2 is YYEEEE. The CDR3 totals 13 residues. Trimming stripped 5 bases from V and 4 bases from J, with 12 bases between. The CDR3 is CASRPMRVYGYTF. In nucleotides, the CDR3 is TGTGCCAGCAGGCCCATGAGGGTCTATGGCTACACCTTC.

Regarding this clone: One end of the junction fails to match germline, which may point to a read error. This sequence joins TRBV7-9 and TRBJ2-7; D is uncertain. Per the germline V gene, CDR1 is SEHNR and CDR2 is FQNEAQ (reference sequence). The CDR3 consists of 15 residues. CDR3 sequence: CSSTQPKTFPYEQYF. CDR3 DNA: TGTTCCAGTACCCAACCAAAGACATTCCCCTACGAGCAGTACTTC.

This clone showed up just once. This chain joins TRBV7-9 and TRBJ2-2, with TRBD2 matching over 9 bases. The CDR3 loop spans 16 amino acids. Germline V gene sequence: CDR1 SEHNR, CDR2 FQNEAQ (reference sequence). The V gene end was trimmed by 3 bases and the J gene end by 7 bases; junction bases not matched to a gene: 9. DNA of the CDR3: TGTGCCAGCAGCTTCAGGCGGGGGGGCCAAGACGGGGAGCTGTTTTTT. It is translated as CASSFRRGGQDGELFF.

The gene calls are TRBV9 and TRBJ2-1; D is ambiguous. CDR3 size: 15 residues. Germline CDR1 is SGDLS and CDR2 is YYNGEE. Trimming took 0 bases from V and 5 from J, leaving 12 bases between them. The CDR3 coding sequence is TGTGCCAGCAGCGTAGGAGGAGTCACAAACAATGAGCAGTTCTTC. It is translated as CASSVGGVTNNEQFF.

The J gene is TRBJ2-7, the V gene TRBV7-9, with D unclear. Germline assignment: CDR1 SEHNR and CDR2 FQNEAQ (reference sequence). The CDR3 consists of 12 residues. V lost 4 bases and J lost 9, with 13 bases in between. CDR3 in amino acids: CASSYPFPGQYF. The CDR3 nucleotides are TGTGCCAGCAGCTACCCTTTTCCGGGGCAGTACTTC.

CDR3: CASSKPKTEDTEAFF. The CDR3, as DNA: TGCGCCAGCAGTAAACCCAAGACAGAGGACACTGAAGCTTTCTTT. The chain links TRBV10-1 to TRBJ1-1, with a weak D call TRBD1 (5 bases). Germline V gene sequence: CDR1 WNHNN, CDR2 SYGVQD (reference sequence). The ends were cut back, 5 bases at V and 3 bases at J, with 16 bases in the middle. CDR3 size: 15 residues.